These T cell receptor beta chains were read from a single sample in a study of blood T cell repertoires in COVID-19. Assay: immunoSEQ multiplex PCR; the TCRdb copy retains only in-frame clones and omits some. Of tens of thousands of clones listed, roughly 80% are singletons. Sequencing was done on a sample of peripheral blood. The origin of the receptors is a woman aged 70-85 years with acute or convalescent COVID-19. Each CDR3 is given with its conserved first and last residue. The D gene is left open where the match is weak. The size of a clone is reported for some rows only, either as once, few or many, or as a class for expanded clones.

>TRBD1|TRBV3-1/TRBV3-2|-|TRBJ2-3
CASSRDRGRDTQYF
TGTGCCAGCAGCCGGGACAGGGGGCGAGATACGCAGTATTTT
>TRBD2|TRBV6-2/TRBV6-3|once|TRBJ2-3
CASSYLLAWGTDTQYF
TGTGCCAGCAGTTACTTACTAGCGTGGGGCACAGATACGCAGTATTTT
>-|TRBV4-2|few|TRBJ1-1
CASSRRQETTEAFF
TGTGCCAGCAGCCGAAGACAGGAAACTACTGAAGCTTTCTTT
>-|TRBV5-4|-|TRBJ1-5
CASSFGVNQPQHF
TGTGCCAGCAGCTTCGGGGTTAATCAGCCCCAGCATTTT
>TRBD1|TRBV5-1|-|TRBJ2-1
CASRPTGGPYNEQFF
TGCGCCAGCAGACCTACAGGGGGACCCTACAATGAGCAGTTCTTC
>-|TRBV3-1/TRBV3-2|-|TRBJ1-2
CASSRRTEAPHYGYTF
TGTGCCAGCAGCCGCCGGACGGAGGCCCCTCACTATGGCTACACCTTC
>TRBD2|TRBV18|-|TRBJ2-7
CASSPNSLAVNYEQYF
TGTGCCAGCTCACCAAATTCCCTAGCGGTTAACTACGAGCAGTACTTC
>-|TRBV4-3|-|TRBJ1-2
CASSQDLQIIPPNYGYTF
TGCGCCAGCAGCCAAGATTTGCAGATCATACCCCCTAACTATGGCTACACCTTC
>TRBD1|TRBV9|once|TRBJ1-2
CASRTGGLDGYTF
TGTGCCAGCAGAACAGGGGGGTTGGATGGCTACACCTTC
>-|TRBV12-3/TRBV12-4|-|TRBJ2-1
CASQKSNYNEQFF
TGTGCCAGTCAGAAAAGTAACTACAATGAGCAGTTCTTC
>-|TRBV7-2|-|TRBJ1-5
CASSPTDSYLIQPQHF
TGTGCCAGCAGCCCAACGGACAGTTATTTAATTCAGCCCCAGCATTTT
>-|TRBV5-4|-|TRBJ1-1
CASSSVNRAITEAFF
TGTGCCAGCAGCTCAGTAAACAGGGCGATCACTGAAGCTTTCTTT